These 6 T cell receptor beta chains came from one sample sequenced in a study of blood T cells in healthy people across ages. A sample-barcoded 5' primer and a J-beta primer mix were used in a second PCR of roughly 6 to 11 cycles. In TCRdb, the 5' RACE reads were re-called with MiXCR into one record per CDR3 protein. The table records around 1.7 million distinct CDR3 sequences, about 28% of them present only once. Material for sequencing was blood. All receptors come from a woman between 25 and 40 years old in good health.

This clonotype was seen many times. The V call is TRBV7-2, the J call TRBJ2-5; TRBD2 matches at 9 bases. Per germline, CDR1 SGHTA and CDR2 FQGNSA. The CDR3 sequence is 15 residues long. Trimming cost V 4 bases and J 5 bases; bases outside gene matches: 8. CDR3: CASSSTSGLYETQYF. CDR3 bases: TGTGCCAGCAGCTCGACTAGCGGATTATACGAGACCCAGTACTTC.

This clonotype was detected many times. The rearrangement uses TRBV20-1 and TRBJ2-3, with D perhaps assigned TRBD1 or TRBD2 (5 bases each). This CDR3 is built from 13 residues. The germline V gene encodes CDR1 DFQATT and CDR2 SNEGSKA (reference sequence). V lost 5 bases to trimming and J lost 4 bases, with 13 bases between them. This CDR3 reads CSAGVSGPDTQYF. In nucleotides, the CDR3 is TGCAGTGCTGGGGTTTCGGGACCAGATACGCAGTATTTT.

The chain recombines TRBV12-3 or TRBV12-4 with TRBJ2-1, with 8 bases that match TRBD2. V dropped 10 bases and J dropped 9; count of bases not matched to a gene: 17. The CDR3 contains 15 residues. For the CDR3, the DNA is TGTGCCACCTTACCTACGGGACTAGTGGCTCCTGAGCAGTTCTTC. It yields the protein CATLPTGLVAPEQFF.

Ten or more counts support this clonotype. In DNA, the CDR3 is TGTGCCAGCAGCTCCCGGGGGCCCACGGACATTCAGTACTTC. This sequence encodes CASSSRGPTDIQYF. V gene TRBV7-2 combines with J gene TRBJ2-4, with D perhaps given as TRBD1 or TRBD2 (6 bases each). Germline V gives CDR1 SGHTA, CDR2 FQGNSA. The CDR3 is made up of 14 amino acids. Trimming left V 4 bases short and J 8 bases short, with 15 bases between.

This clonotype was seen only a few times. The gene calls are TRBV11-3 and TRBJ2-1; TRBD1 agrees at 9 bases. CDR1 SGHNT and CDR2 YENEEA come from the germline V gene. The V segment lost 5 bases and the J segment 7 bases; nucleotides outside the gene matches: 9. CDR3 length: 15 residues. The CDR3 bases are TGTGCCAGCAGCCGCGGACAGGGGACGGGAAATGAGCAGTTCTTC. Translated, it gives CASSRGQGTGNEQFF.

The chain uses TRBV25-1 and TRBJ1-5; 9 nucleotides align to TRBD1. V dropped 11 bases and J dropped 4; count of bases not matched to a gene: 0. The CDR3 has 11 residues. Per germline, CDR1 MGHDK and CDR2 SYGVNS. DNA for the CDR3: TGTGCCGGGACAGGGAATCAGCCCCAGCATTTT. This gives the protein CAGTGNQPQHF.